A selection of T cell receptor beta chains follows, all from one sample in a study of T-cell reconstitution after alpha-beta-depleted transplantation in children. TCRdb ran MiXCR on the PCR reads and lists one entry per CDR3 protein. The profile covers more than 200,000 distinct CDR3 sequences, with roughly a quarter appearing a single time and around 4.8% taken by the ten largest. The sequences come from PBMCs, mostly from graft donor cells, collected 360 days after TCRalphabeta/CD19-depleted stem cell transplant. These receptors all stem from a female patient aged 2 to 10 who had a stem cell transplant for congenital amegakaryocytic thrombocytopenia, so the T cells may come from the graft donor. CDR3s include the opening cysteine and the closing phenylalanine or tryptophan. Fields, in order: clone size, D gene, J gene, V gene, CDR3 DNA, CDR3 protein. A D gene is named only where the DNA matches it firmly. Clone sizes are given selectively: once, few, many, or a class where the clone is expanded.

>NA|TRBD1|TRBJ2-3|TRBV7-9
TGTGCCAGCAGCCCCGGGACAGACCGAACAGATACGCAGTATTTT
CASSPGTDRTDTQYF
>few|NA|TRBJ2-5|TRBV20-1
TGCAGTGCTAGTGGTTCAGCCAAAGAGACCCAGTACTTC
CSASGSAKETQYF
>many|TRBD1|TRBJ1-1|TRBV6-5
TGTGCCAGCAGTTCCGGGACAGGGGTTGGCAATGAAGCTTTCTTT
CASSSGTGVGNEAFF
>many|NA|TRBJ2-7|TRBV10-3
TGTGCCATCAGTGTTCAGGGTCCGGTCGAGCAGTACTTC
CAISVQGPVEQYF
>few|NA|TRBJ2-1|TRBV27
TGTGCCATTGGTGGGTTTGGCTACAATGAGCAGTTCTTC
CAIGGFGYNEQFF
>NA|NA|TRBJ2-3|TRBV20-1
TGCAGTGCCACGGGGGACCGCACAGATACGCAGTATTTT
CSATGDRTDTQYF
>NA|NA|TRBJ2-7|TRBV7-3
TGTGCCAGCAGCTTAACTGGAAAGAGCTACGAGCAGTACTTC
CASSLTGKSYEQYF
>many|TRBD2|TRBJ2-1|TRBV4-1
TGCGCCAGCAGCCAAGGTCGGGCGCTAGCGGCCTCAAATGAGCAGTTCTTC
CASSQGRALAASNEQFF
>NA|NA|TRBJ2-5|TRBV20-1
TGCAGTGCTAGAGATCTATTCACGCCAACTCCAACCCGGCACCAAAACTCAGAGACCCAGTACTTC
CSARDLFTPTPTRHQNSETQYF
>few|NA|TRBJ1-2|TRBV20-1
TGCAGTGCTAGTCGGGGAACTGATGGCTACACCTTC
CSASRGTDGYTF
>NA|NA|TRBJ2-1|TRBV2
TGTGGCAGCATCTCGCCCCGTATTTTGCGGTTCACCTACAATGAGCAGTTCTTC
CGSISPRILRFTYNEQFF
>few|NA|TRBJ2-5|TRBV9
TGTGCCAGCAGCGTAGATTCGGAGACCCAGTACTTC
CASSVDSETQYF
>few|NA|TRBJ2-7|TRBV5-1
TGCGCCAGCAGAACTCTACTTAGCTCCTACGAGCAGTACTTC
CASRTLLSSYEQYF
>many|TRBD2|TRBJ2-7|TRBV12-3/TRBV12-4
TGTGCCAGCAGTATGACTAGCGGGAGCGAGCAGTACTTC
CASSMTSGSEQYF
>NA|NA|TRBJ2-7|TRBV15
TGTGCCACCAGCAGAGATCGGGGAACCTACGAGCAGTACTTC
CATSRDRGTYEQYF
>few|TRBD1|TRBJ2-5|TRBV6-2/TRBV6-3
TGTGCCAGCAGTCCTCGACAGGGTGGGCATCAAGAGACCCAGTACTTC
CASSPRQGGHQETQYF
>NA|NA|TRBJ1-5|TRBV30
TGTGCCTGGAGCCCAATGGGGCGGAACAATCAGCCCCAGCATTTT
CAWSPMGRNNQPQHF
>NA|NA|TRBJ1-5|TRBV20-1
TGCAGTGCTAGTACAATGGGACGGCGACTATATAGCAATCAGCCCCAGCATTTT
CSASTMGRRLYSNQPQHF
>few|TRBD1|TRBJ2-7|TRBV29-1
TGCAGCGTTGGTTGGACAGGCTACGGCGAGCAGTACTTC
CSVGWTGYGEQYF
>many|NA|TRBJ2-5|TRBV12-3/TRBV12-4
TGTGCCAGCAGTTTTAGGGAGACCCAGTACTTC
CASSFRETQYF
>NA|TRBD1|TRBJ2-7|TRBV4-2
TGTGCCAGCAGCCAAGAAAATCGACAGGGGGCGCCTTTCGAGCAGTACTTC
CASSQENRQGAPFEQYF
>NA|TRBD1|TRBJ1-2|TRBV20-1
TGCAGTGCTTGGGGACAGGGACATGGCTACACCTTC
CSAWGQGHGYTF
>NA|NA|TRBJ1-5|TRBV12-3/TRBV12-4
TGTGCCAGCAGTTTGTCTATCAATCAGCCCCAGCATTTT
CASSLSINQPQHF
>many|TRBD1|TRBJ1-1|TRBV12-3/TRBV12-4
TGTGCCAGCAGTTTAGACAGGGGGCAGGCTGAAGCTTTCTTT
CASSLDRGQAEAFF
>few|TRBD1|TRBJ2-1|TRBV5-5
TGTGCCAGCAGCTTGGTCCAGCGGACAGGCTTCAATGAGCAGTTCTTC
CASSLVQRTGFNEQFF
>NA|NA|TRBJ1-1|TRBV27
TGTGCCAGCAGTTACTACGCCGGGACAGAAGCTTTCTTT
CASSYYAGTEAFF
>NA|TRBD1|TRBJ1-1|TRBV20-1
TGCAGTGCTGAGCGGGGGACAGCCCGAATCTCTGAAGCTTTCTTT
CSAERGTARISEAFF
>many|TRBD1|TRBJ2-1|TRBV3-1
TGTGCCAGCAGCCGCCCAGGGGGCGATGAGCAGTTCTTC
CASSRPGGDEQFF
>NA|NA|TRBJ2-7|TRBV12-3/TRBV12-4
TGTGCCAGCAGTCGGGACTCCTTTGTTTCCTTC
CASSRDSFVSF
>few|TRBD2|TRBJ2-7|TRBV6-2/TRBV6-3
TGTGCCAGCAGAACGACTAGCGGTACCTACGAGCAGTACTTC
CASRTTSGTYEQYF
>once|NA|TRBJ1-5|TRBV6-1
TGTGCCAGCAAGTTAGGCAATCAGCCCCAGCATTTT
CASKLGNQPQHF
>many|NA|TRBJ2-2|TRBV3-1
TGTGCCAGCAGCCAAGACCGCAGGCTGAGGGGGGAGCTGTTTTTT
CASSQDRRLRGELFF
>few|NA|TRBJ2-7|TRBV12-3/TRBV12-4
TGTGCCAGCAAGGGGGGCAGAAGCTCCTACGAGCAGTACTTC
CASKGGRSSYEQYF
>NA|NA|TRBJ2-7|TRBV27
TGTGCCAGCAGCCCTAGAGCTGGGGACTTATCCTACGAGCAGTACTTC
CASSPRAGDLSYEQYF